This T cell receptor (beta chain) was captured by sequencing in a study of T cell responses to AZD1222 COVID-19 vaccine. Regarding the study as a whole: Samples come after the peak T cell response, not at day 14. Spike regions recognized by vaccine-associated CD4 TCRs spanned the protein, led by 160-218 and 743-854. Elevations in Spike-specific TCR breadth and depth followed administration of two AZD1222 doses. Reports indicate that nearly half of spike-specific TCRs are directed at unmutated variant regions.

As concerns this clone: What it binds is not known.

Using immunoSEQ multiplex PCR, the repertoire was profiled, and TCRdb retains in-frame clones only, with some absent. Among roughly 100,000 clones listed, roughly nine tenths were seen once. The sample here was peripheral blood, taken on day 0 of AZD1222 vaccination. This receptor was identified in an adult in good health.

CDR3 loop: CASRAEWGGNYGYTF. The DNA of the CDR3 is TGTGCCAGCAGGGCTGAGTGGGGGGGTAACTATGGCTACACCTTC. The genes are TRBV4-2 and TRBJ1-2; possibly TRBD1 for D (5 bases). From germline, CDR1 is LGHNA and CDR2 YNFKEQ. This CDR3 region has 15 residues. V shed 6 bases and J shed 1 base, with 15 bases lying between them.